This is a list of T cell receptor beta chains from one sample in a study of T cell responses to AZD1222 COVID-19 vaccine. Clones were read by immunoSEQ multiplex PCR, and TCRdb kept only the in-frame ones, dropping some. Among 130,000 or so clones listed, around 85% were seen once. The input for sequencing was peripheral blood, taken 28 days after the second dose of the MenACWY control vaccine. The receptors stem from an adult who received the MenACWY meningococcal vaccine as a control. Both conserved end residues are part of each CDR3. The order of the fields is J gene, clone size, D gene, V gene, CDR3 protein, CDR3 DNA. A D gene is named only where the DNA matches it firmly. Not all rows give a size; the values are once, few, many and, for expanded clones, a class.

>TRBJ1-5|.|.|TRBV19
CASSKIRTAYNQPQHF
TGTGCCAGTAGTAAGATCCGGACAGCCTACAATCAGCCCCAGCATTTT
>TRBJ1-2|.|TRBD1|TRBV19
CASSIGTGRGYTF
TGTGCCAGTAGTATCGGGACAGGTCGCGGCTACACCTTC
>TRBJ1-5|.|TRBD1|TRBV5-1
CASSLGQGANQPQHF
TGCGCCAGCAGCTTGGGACAGGGGGCCAATCAGCCCCAGCATTTT
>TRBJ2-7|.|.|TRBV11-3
CASAVTGAGRGEQYF
TGTGCCAGCGCTGTCACTGGGGCAGGGAGAGGCGAGCAGTACTTC
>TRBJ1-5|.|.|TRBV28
CASSLGAPGNQPQHF
TGTGCCAGCAGTTTGGGGGCGCCGGGCAATCAGCCCCAGCATTTT
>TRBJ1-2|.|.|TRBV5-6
CASSLTGPGAGYTF
TGTGCCAGCAGCTTGACAGGGCCGGGGGCAGGCTACACCTTC
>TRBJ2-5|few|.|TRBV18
CASSQRTSQETQYF
TGTGCCAGCTCACAAAGGACCTCCCAAGAGACCCAGTACTTC
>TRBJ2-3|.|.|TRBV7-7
CASSQLPGGGGDTQYF
TGTGCCAGCAGCCAACTACCGGGAGGGGGCGGCGATACGCAGTATTTT
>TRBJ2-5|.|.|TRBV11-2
CASSGMAQYF
TGTGCCAGCAGTGGGATGGCCCAGTACTTC
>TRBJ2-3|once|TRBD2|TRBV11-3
CASSSLEGRGRSTDTQYF
TGTGCCAGCAGCAGCTTAGAGGGTCGCGGGAGGAGCACAGATACGCAGTATTTT
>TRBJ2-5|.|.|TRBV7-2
CASSFGVVGTQYF
TGTGCCAGCAGCTTCGGGGTGGTGGGAACCCAGTACTTC
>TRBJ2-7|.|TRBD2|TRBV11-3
CASSLDLAGGPYEQYF
TGTGCCAGCAGCTTAGATTTGGCGGGAGGGCCCTACGAGCAGTACTTC
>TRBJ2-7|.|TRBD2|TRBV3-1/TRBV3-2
CASSQDTAGEDEQYF
TGTGCCAGCAGCCAAGATACAGCGGGAGAAGACGAGCAGTACTTC
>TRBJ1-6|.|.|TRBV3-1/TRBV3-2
CASSPAVLANSPLHF
TGTGCCAGCAGCCCCGCGGTCTTGGCAAATTCACCCCTCCACTTT
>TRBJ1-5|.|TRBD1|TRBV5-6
CASSFYRQGVIQPQHF
TGTGCCAGCAGCTTTTACCGACAGGGGGTAATCCAGCCCCAGCATTTT
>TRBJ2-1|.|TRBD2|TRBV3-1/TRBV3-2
CASSHTGTSGFGSYNEQFF
TGTGCCAGCAGCCACACCGGGACTAGCGGTTTTGGCTCCTACAATGAGCAGTTCTTC
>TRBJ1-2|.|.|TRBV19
CASSISDSLLLAGYTF
TGTGCCAGTAGTATTAGTGACAGCCTTCTCCTGGCAGGCTACACCTTC
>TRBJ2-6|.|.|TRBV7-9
CVVKDGANVLTF
TGTGTGGTAAAGGATGGGGCCAACGTCCTGACTTTC
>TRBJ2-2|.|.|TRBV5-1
CASSLGRVDTGELFF
TGCGCCAGCAGCTTGGGCAGGGTGGACACCGGGGAGCTGTTTTTT
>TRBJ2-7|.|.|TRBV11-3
CASSLGGMGYEQYF
TGTGCCAGCAGCTTAGGCGGGATGGGGTACGAGCAGTACTTC
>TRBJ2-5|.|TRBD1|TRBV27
CASSMTGQGIYF
TGTGCCAGCAGTATGACGGGACAGGGGATATACTTC
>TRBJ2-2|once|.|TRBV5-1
CASRPSSDTGELFF
TGCGCCAGCAGACCATCTAGCGACACCGGGGAGCTGTTTTTT